This T cell receptor (beta chain) was sequenced for a study of blood T cell repertoires in COVID-19. Study-level information: PBMCs, B-cell-depleted T cells, or T cells were the source of the cDNA or gDNA that made up the material.

The data were produced by immunoSEQ multiplex PCR, yet TCRdb's version contains in-frame clones alone and is incomplete. This sample has roughly 200,000 clones, with 75% to 90% found just once. Germline values: CDR1 LGHDT, CDR2 YNNKEL (reference sequence). The CDR3 runs to 16 residues. J gave up 6 bases and V 0 bases, and 7 bases lay outside the gene matches. Enrolment of Seattle patients took place during active infection, and they were followed longitudinally. The TCR sequence derives from a woman aged 40-49 years with COVID-19, enrolled during active disease. The chain is built from TRBV3-1 (or the pseudogene TRBV3-2) and TRBJ2-5; 10 bases map to TRBD2. Sequencing was carried out using peripheral blood. CDR3 DNA sequence: TGTGCCAGCAGCCAAGAAGCGGGGGGGCTGTCAAAGACCCAGTACTTC. It is translated as CASSQEAGGLSKTQYF.